Sequencing of this T cell receptor beta chain was carried out in a study of T cell repertoires in cytomegalovirus infection. As for the study in general: Through public TCR beta signatures, both CMV infection and matching HLA type were indicated.

This clonotype was detected many times. Its antigen is currently unknown. TCRdb processed the reads anew with MiXCR; each CDR3 protein has one entry. The table has a few hundred thousand distinct CDR3 sequences, around 30% seen once. Study-wide findings and caveats: CMV-specific TCR beta clonotypes restricted by HLA-C dominated the ex vivo response. Adding up the frequency of public TCR beta families identified people who carried CMV plus the relevant HLA.

Germline V lookup: CDR1 SGHTA, CDR2 FQGNSA. The CDR3 is 19 amino acids. V was pared by 7 bases and J by 1 base, with 17 bases of the junction left unmatched. V usage is TRBV7-2 and J usage is TRBJ2-3, with 10 bases matching TRBD2. The TCR originated in a human donor in good health (CMV status not recorded). Some clones in this sample may be carry-over from other donors' samples. This specimen was cultured PBMCs, taken from culture after CMV antigen stimulation. CDR3 sequence reads: CASTRKGPSGSFGTDTQYF. The CDR3 DNA sequence: TGTGCCAGCACCCGAAAGGGTCCTAGCGGGAGTTTTGGCACAGATACGCAGTATTTT.